The sequence of this TCR beta chain was determined in a study of early T cells in non-severe SARS-CoV-2 infection. Study details: The authors sequenced bulk RNA from unsorted whole blood, leaving chains unpaired.

Unique molecular identifier tags were affixed to discrete cDNA molecules. MiXCR, run by TCRdb on the 5' RACE reads, gives a single entry per CDR3 protein. Here the sample spans 40,000 or so distinct CDR3 sequences, around 8% being singletons. The CDR3 spans 13 residues. V shed 0 bases and J shed 0 bases, with 3 bases lying between them. Germline-derived CDR1 and CDR2 are SGDLS and YYNGEE. Study results and limitations: The VDJdb matching leaned toward anti-spike CD8 responses and overlooked private and CD4 specificities.

This clonotype has at least ten counts. The antigen is undetermined. This sample comprised whole blood, obtained at baseline. This TCR was recovered from an adult who was a healthcare worker with PCR-confirmed SARS-CoV-2 infection or an uninfected control (not recorded which). J is TRBJ1-1 and V is TRBV9; D uncertain. For the CDR3, the DNA is TGTGCCAGCAGCGTAGATCTGAACACTGAAGCTTTCTTT. Its translation: CASSVDLNTEAFF.